These 10 T cell receptor beta chains were all obtained from the same sample, sequenced in a study of cytomegalovirus exposure and HLA in healthy donors. The method was immunoSEQ multiplex PCR; TCRdb's version includes in-frame clones alone and lacks a portion of them. The table includes under 300,000 clones, approximately 83% detected once. The sequenced sample was PBMCs. These receptors originate from a woman aged 25 to 45 in good health and CMV-seropositive.

The chain carries TRBV30 and TRBJ2-7; tentative D call: TRBD1 (5 bases). This CDR3 comprises 15 residues. The V end lost 2 bases, the J end lost 3 bases, and 17 bases lay between the germline ends. Germline V gene data show CDR1 as GTSNPN and CDR2 as SVGIG (reference sequence). Here the CDR3 reads CAWSPLIDSDYEQYF. The CDR3 nucleotides are TGTGCCTGGAGTCCTCTAATCGACAGTGACTACGAGCAGTACTTC.

The rearrangement joins TRBV5-4 to TRBJ2-3; tentative D call: TRBD2 (5 bases). Trimming left V 2 bases short and J 0 bases short, with 13 bases between. Germline lookup yields CDR1 SGHNT and CDR2 YYREEE (reference sequence). CDR3 length: 16 residues. CDR3 in amino acids: CASSFSSILSTDTQYF. The CDR3 DNA follows: TGTGCCAGCAGCTTCTCTAGCATCCTTAGCACAGATACGCAGTATTTT.

The rearrangement joins TRBV5-1 to TRBJ2-2; no clear D gene. Germline V gene data show CDR1 as SGHRS and CDR2 as YFSETQ. The CDR3 is 15 amino acids. V was trimmed by 1 base and J by 1 base, leaving 8 bases between them. CDR3 nucleotides: TGCGCCAGCAGCTTGATGCGGATGAACACCGGGGAGCTGTTTTTT. Translating gives CASSLMRMNTGELFF.

V usage is TRBV6-4 and J usage is TRBJ2-1; the match to TRBD2 covers 12 bases. CDR3 length: 15 amino acids. V gave up 5 bases and J gave up 9 bases; unmatched junction bases: 8. CDR1 and CDR2 (germline): MRHNA, SNTAGT. The CDR3 reads CASSPGLAGYGEQFF. For the CDR3, the DNA is TGTGCCAGCAGTCCTGGACTAGCGGGATATGGTGAGCAGTTCTTC.

The chain uses TRBV27 and TRBJ2-7; 7 bases match TRBD2. The CDR3 is 16 amino acids. Trimming took 3 bases from V and 3 from J; bases not matched to a gene: 11. The germline V gene has CDR1 MNHEY and CDR2 SMNVEV (reference sequence). CDR3 in amino acids: CASSFLHGTTVYEQYF. The CDR3 DNA follows: TGTGCCAGCAGTTTCCTACACGGGACTACTGTCTACGAGCAGTACTTC.

The chain has TRBV10-2 and TRBJ1-1; D unclear. V dropped 6 bases and J dropped 11 bases, with 16 bases sitting between them. Germline CDR1 reads WSHSY; CDR2 reads SAAADI. The CDR3 runs 12 residues. DNA of the CDR3: TGCGCCAGCAGACAGACACCTTCGTCGGCTTTCTTT. Its translation: CASRQTPSSAFF.

The chain uses TRBV27 and TRBJ2-3, with 9 bases that match TRBD2. V shed 2 bases, J shed 2 bases, and the junction held 2 bases outside the gene matches. CDR1 and CDR2 (germline): MNHEY, SMNVEV (reference sequence). CDR3 length: 15 amino acids. The chain's CDR3 is CASSLAGGLTDTQYF. The CDR3 nucleotides are TGTGCCAGCAGTTTAGCGGGAGGGCTCACAGATACGCAGTATTTT.

The V gene is TRBV27, the J gene TRBJ2-1; D gene ambiguous. CDR1 and CDR2 (germline): MNHEY, SMNVEV (reference sequence). This CDR3 has 16 residues. With 4 bases removed from V and 1 base from J, the gap between germline ends came to 14 bases. The CDR3 loop reads CASSSSRVPSYNEQFF. The CDR3 DNA is TGTGCCAGCAGTTCATCACGGGTCCCTTCCTACAATGAGCAGTTCTTC.

The CDR3 DNA follows: TGTGCCAGCAGTATACTGTTGTGGGAGACTGAAGCTTTCTTT. This codes for CASSILLWETEAFF. The V call is TRBV6-1, the J call TRBJ1-1; D is unclear. The CDR3 has 14 amino acids. Germline V gene data show CDR1 as MNHNS and CDR2 as SASEGT. Trimming pared 5 bases from V and 5 bases from J, leaving 15 bases between.

The chain joins TRBV27 to TRBJ2-5; D is undetermined. Germline V gene sequence: CDR1 MNHEY, CDR2 SMNVEV (reference sequence). The V end was cut by 3 bases, the J end by 3 bases, with 8 bases between. CDR3 length equals 13 residues. CDR3 region: CASSFRSEETQYF. The DNA for the CDR3 is TGTGCCAGCAGTTTTAGGAGTGAAGAGACCCAGTACTTC.